These 9 T cell receptor beta chains originate from one sample sequenced in a study of shared clonotypes between healthy human individuals. The protocol was immunoSEQ multiplex PCR, while the TCRdb copy is restricted to in-frame clones and leaves out a portion. The sample lists hundreds of thousands of clones, roughly four fifths occurring once. The sequenced sample was PBMCs. These receptors were collected from a woman aged 40-49 years in good health. Some clones in this sample may be carry-over from other donors' samples.

This clone was detected only once. The CDR3 region is CASSQVQDEKLFF. The CDR3 region has the DNA TGTGCCAGCAGCCAAGTCCAGGATGAAAAACTGTTTTTT. This chain uses TRBV4-2 with TRBJ1-4; D uncertain. V lost 1 base to trimming and J lost 6 bases, with 6 bases between them. This CDR3 has 13 amino acids. Germline-derived CDR1 and CDR2 are LGHNA and YNFKEQ.

V and J are TRBV9 and TRBJ2-7; a possible D gene is TRBD1 (6 bases). The CDR3 length is 17 residues. Germline V CDR1 and CDR2: SGDLS, YYNGEE. Between the trimmed V and J ends, which lost 0 bases and 0 bases, there was a span of 16 bases. The CDR3 loop reads CASSVGYGKDSSYEQYF. The CDR3 DNA follows: TGTGCCAGCAGCGTAGGGTACGGGAAGGACAGCTCCTACGAGCAGTACTTC. The variable domain in full, completed from reference TRBV9 and TRBJ2-7, reads DSGVTQTPKHLITATGQRVTLRCSPRSGDLSVYWYQQSLDQGLQFLIQYYNGEERAKGNILERFSAQQFPDLHSELNLSSLELGDSALYFCASSVGYGKDSSYEQYFGPGTRLTVT.

The chain combines TRBV21-1 with TRBJ2-3; TRBD2, as called in the table, went unchecked against the DNA. TRBV21-1 is designated a pseudogene. The CDR3 length is 14 residues. CDR3 in amino acids: CASSKRGPCYTQYF. The CDR3 DNA reads as TGTGCCAGCAGCAAGCGGGGCCCATGCTATACGCAGTATTTT.

The V call is TRBV5-4, the J call TRBJ1-2, with D possibly TRBD1 on 6 matching bases. Germline CDR1 is SGHNT and CDR2 is YYREEE (reference sequence). The CDR3 is 15 residues long. The ends were cut back, 4 bases at V and 4 bases at J, with 17 bases in the middle. CDR3 DNA sequence: TGTGCCAGCAGCATGGGGGGCGCAGCCGGCTATGGCTACACCTTC. This gives the protein CASSMGGAAGYGYTF. Supplemented by reference TRBV5-4 and TRBJ1-2, the full variable domain reads ETGVTQSPTHLIKTRGQQVTLRCSSQSGHNTVSWYQQALGQGPQFIFQYYREEENGRGNFPPRFSGLQFPNYSSELNVNALELDDSALYLCASSMGGAAGYGYTFGSGTRLTVV.

The CDR3 spells CAGNRGSTEAFF. CDR3 sequence (DNA): TGTGCCGGAAATCGGGGGAGCACTGAAGCTTTCTTT. V gene TRBV30 combines with J gene TRBJ1-1; D may be TRBD1 (5 bases). CDR1 and CDR2 from the germline V gene are GTSNPN and SVGIG (reference sequence). The V end lost 8 bases, the J end lost 4 bases, and 14 bases lay between the germline ends. CDR3 length: 12 amino acids.

Details on this clone: Relative to the germline gene, one junction end is altered; a read error may explain this. V and J are TRBV7-2 and TRBJ1-1; 9 bases line up with TRBD1. The CDR3 has 14 amino acids. Looked up from germline, CDR1 is SGHTA and CDR2 is FQGNSA. CDR3 DNA: TGTGCCAGCAGCTTAGATCGACAGGGGGACCTGGAACTCTTT. Translating gives CASSLDRQGDLELF.

CDR3 region: CASSLGLAGALVDTQYF. The CDR3 DNA follows: TGCGCCAGCAGCTTGGGACTAGCGGGAGCTCTTGTAGATACGCAGTATTTT. This chain links TRBV5-1 with TRBJ2-3; 12 bases are shared with TRBD2. The CDR3 extends over 17 amino acids. The V gene end was trimmed by 0 bases and the J gene end by 5 bases; junction bases not matched to a gene: 7. The germline V gene encodes CDR1 SGHRS and CDR2 YFSETQ.

The chain couples TRBV7-8 to TRBJ2-3, with D tentatively TRBD2 (6 bases). The CDR3 contains 14 residues. V was cut by 5 bases and J by 4 bases, with 13 bases left in between. Germline V gene data show CDR1 as SGHVS and CDR2 as FQNEAQ. CDR3 DNA sequence: TGTGCCAGCAGCATCCAGCGGGCCCCAGATACGCAGTATTTT. As protein: CASSIQRAPDTQYF.

This sequence joins TRBV9 and TRBJ1-1; TRBD1 is a possible D gene (5 bases). The CDR3 spans 13 residues. Trimming pared 4 bases from V and 3 bases from J, leaving 10 bases between. Germline V lookup: CDR1 SGDLS, CDR2 YYNGEE. CDR3 residues: CASSPDSYTEAFF. CDR3 coding DNA: TGTGCCAGCAGCCCCGACAGTTACACTGAAGCTTTCTTT.